The 15 T cell receptor beta chains reported below all come from one sample, sequenced in a study of tumor and adjacent non-tumor tissue in lung cancer. RNA was extracted from bulk tissue without any cell sorting. Three rounds of nested PCR, following a modified ARM-PCR protocol, produced the TCRbeta library. TCRdb itself ran the multiplex PCR reads through MiXCR, one entry per CDR3 protein. The sample lists 100,000 to 120,000 distinct CDR3 sequences, about 80% occurring once. What was sequenced was lung tumor tissue. The receptors come from a man in his sixties or seventies with non-small cell lung cancer.

The rearrangement uses TRBV12-5 and TRBJ2-5; no reliable D call. V was clipped by 5 bases and J by 0 bases, with 7 bases between them. The germline V gene has CDR1 LGHNT and CDR2 FRNRAP. CDR3 length: 13 residues. The CDR3 loop reads CASGQEYQETQYF. CDR3 DNA sequence: TGTGCTAGTGGTCAAGAGTACCAAGAGACCCAGTACTTC.

About this clonotype: Since a much larger clone is just one base distant, this may be a read error. V and J are TRBV5-4 and TRBJ2-2, with unresolved D. The CDR3 totals 12 residues. Germline loops: CDR1 SGHNT, CDR2 YYREEE (reference sequence). CDR3 bases: TGTGTCAGCAGCTTGTACACCGGGGAGCTGTTTTTT. Amino acid sequence: CVSSLYTGELFF.

V usage is TRBV12-3 or TRBV12-4 and J usage is TRBJ1-4, with D possibly TRBD1 on 5 matching bases. The CDR3 has 13 residues. The V and J ends lost 2 bases and 10 bases respectively, with 11 bases between them. CDR3 sequence: CASSLKLGGKLFF. The CDR3 DNA follows: TGTGCCAGCAGTTTAAAGTTGGGGGGAAAACTGTTTTTT.

In regard to this clonotype: At one end the junction does not follow the germline gene, possibly because of a read error. The V and J genes are TRBV4-1 and TRBJ2-5, with 11 bases that match TRBD2. CDR3 size: 14 residues. Per the germline V gene, CDR1 is MGHRA and CDR2 is YSYEKL. The CDR3 DNA follows: TGCGCCAGTAGCGCTAGCGGGGGGCAGAAGACCCAGAACTTC. Amino acids: CASSASGGQKTQNF.

Details on this clonotype: A read error may explain this, as a much larger clone is one base away. The V gene is TRBV13, the J gene TRBJ1-5, with D perhaps TRBD1 (6 bases). There are 14 residues in the CDR3. Germline V gene data show CDR1 as PRHDT and CDR2 as FYEKMQ (reference sequence). Trimming cost V 6 bases and J 5 bases, with 14 bases left between them. CDR3 coding DNA: TGTGCCAGCAGTTACAGGGCCAACTATCAGCCCCAGCATTTT. The encoded protein is CASSYRANYQPQHF.

As for this clonotype: An end of the junction does not agree with germline; a read error may underlie this. The chain carries TRBV6-2 or TRBV6-3 and TRBJ2-5; 11 bases are shared with TRBD1. The CDR3 consists of 14 residues. CDR1 and CDR2 from the germline V gene are MNHEY and SVGEGT. CDR3 sequence reads: CTSRRTGGRETQYF. The CDR3 DNA is TGTACCAGCCGGAGGACAGGGGGCCGGGAGACTCAGTACTTC.

Comments on this clonotype: The junction departs from the called germline gene at one end, perhaps through a read error. The chain couples TRBV4-3 to TRBJ2-7; a weak D match, TRBD1 (5 bases). CDR1 and CDR2 from the germline V gene are LGHNA and YSLEER. The CDR3 totals 13 residues. CDR3 protein: CASSQFQGSEQYF. DNA for the CDR3: TGCGCTAGCAGCCAATTTCAGGGATCAGAGCAGTACTTC.

Remarks on this clonotype: This may be a read error, as it is one base from a much larger clone. The chain is built from TRBV5-1 and TRBJ2-7; 7 bases map to TRBD1. CDR1 is SGHRS, CDR2 YFSETQ, per germline. The CDR3 contains 14 residues. The chain's CDR3 is CANSISGTVYEQYF. The CDR3 region has the DNA TGCGCCAACAGCATATCCGGGACAGTCTACGAGCAGTACTTC. The full variable domain, with the rest looked up from reference TRBV5-1 and TRBJ2-7, is KAGVTQTPRYLIKTRGQQVTLSCSPISGHRSVSWYQQTPGQGLQFLFEYFSETQRNKGNFPGRFSGRQFSNSRSEMNVSTLELGDSALYLCANSISGTVYEQYFGPGTRLTVT.

This clonotype was seen a handful of times. At one of its ends the junction is not consistent with the germline gene, which may arise from a read error. The chain has TRBV11-3 and TRBJ2-1; the match to TRBD2 covers 8 bases. Per the germline V gene, CDR1 is SGHNT and CDR2 is YENEEA. The CDR3 has 17 amino acids. DNA of the CDR3: TGTGCCAGCAGCTTAGGTCTAACGGGAGGGCCCTACAATGAGCAATTCTTC. Amino acids: CASSLGLTGGPYNEQFF.

To note about this clonotype: The junction departs from germline at one end; a sequencing error may be responsible. The chain is built from TRBV29-1 and TRBJ1-2; no clear D. Germline V CDR1 and CDR2: SQVTM, ANQGSEA. This CDR3 has 12 residues. As DNA, the CDR3 is TGCAGCGTTGATGAGGGCTATTATGGCTACCCCTTC. This sequence encodes CSVDEGYYGYPF.

As to this clonotype: A junction end diverges from the germline sequence, so it may reflect a read error. V and J are TRBV6-6 and TRBJ1-6; D is unresolved. Germline V gene data show CDR1 as MNHNY and CDR2 as SVGAGI (reference sequence). The CDR3 consists of 15 residues. For the CDR3, the DNA is TGTACCAGCGGTTGGACCGGGCCCCATAATTCACCCCTCCACTTT. Protein product: CTSGWTGPHNSPLHF.

A remark on this clonotype: Given the absence of the conserved phenylalanine or tryptophan at the CDR3 end, a read error is likely. The genes are TRBV29-1 and TRBJ1-2; D possibly corresponds to TRBD1 (5 bases). Deletions cut 4 bases from V and 8 bases from J, with 23 bases between. The CDR3 totals 15 residues. Germline CDR1 is SQVTM and CDR2 is ANQGSEA. CDR3 DNA: TGCAGCGTTGGAGACCCCCGGCAGGGCTTAGGCGGCTACACCTGC. Encoded protein: CSVGDPRQGLGGYTC.

In the case of this clonotype: At one of its ends the junction is not consistent with the germline gene, which may arise from a read error. The DNA of the CDR3 is TGTGCTAGCACCCGTCGGGGAGCAAGCACAGATACGCAGTATTTT. Translated, it gives CASTRRGASTDTQYF. The chain has TRBV11-3 and TRBJ2-3; maybe TRBD2 (5 bases). This CDR3 is built from 15 residues. Germline-derived CDR1 and CDR2 are SGHNT and YENEEA.

This clonotype was seen only a few times. The chain couples TRBV7-2 to TRBJ1-1; no firm D call. Germline V gene lookup returns CDR1 SGHTA and CDR2 FQGNSA. V was cut by 2 bases and J by 3 bases, with 10 bases left in between. This CDR3 comprises 14 residues. The chain's CDR3 is CASSLRGGDTEAFF. In DNA, the CDR3 is TGTGCCAGCAGCTTACGGGGAGGTGACACTGAAGCTTTCTTT. Full variable domain (outside the CDR3, taken from reference TRBV7-2 and TRBJ1-1): GAGVSQSPSNKVTEKGKDVELRCDPISGHTALYWYRQSLGQGLEFLIYFQGNSAPDKSGLPSDRFSAERTGGSVSTLTIQRTQQEDSAVYLCASSLRGGDTEAFFGQGTRLTVV.

This sequence joins TRBV28 and TRBJ1-2; D call uncertain. There are 14 residues in the CDR3. Germline values: CDR1 MDHEN, CDR2 SYDVKM. The V gene lost 3 bases and the J gene lost 5 bases, with 13 bases spanning the gap. CDR3 protein: CASSLFGRTYGYTF. As DNA, the CDR3 is TGTGCCAGCAGTTTGTTCGGCAGAACGTATGGCTACACCTTC.